The sequence of this T cell receptor beta chain was determined in a study of OX40 agonist ivuxolimab in advanced cancers. TCRdb's copy holds only in-frame clones and misses some; the assay was immunoSEQ multiplex PCR. The table includes about 75,000 clones, about 88% detected once. V gave up 3 bases and J gave up 5 bases, with 14 bases separating them. The germline gives CDR1 GTSNPN, CDR2 SVGIG (reference sequence). This CDR3 comprises 15 residues. V is TRBV30 and J is TRBJ1-6, with D perhaps TRBD1 (5 bases). The clonotype originates from an adult with an advanced solid tumor such as melanoma, head and neck, liver or kidney cancer. Sample: CD4+ or CD8+ T cells sorted from blood, taken in a trial of the OX40 agonist ivuxolimab. The CDR3 DNA follows: TGTGCCTGGAGGGGGCCGGGGATGAATAATTCACCCCTCCACTTT. Translating gives CAWRGPGMNNSPLHF.